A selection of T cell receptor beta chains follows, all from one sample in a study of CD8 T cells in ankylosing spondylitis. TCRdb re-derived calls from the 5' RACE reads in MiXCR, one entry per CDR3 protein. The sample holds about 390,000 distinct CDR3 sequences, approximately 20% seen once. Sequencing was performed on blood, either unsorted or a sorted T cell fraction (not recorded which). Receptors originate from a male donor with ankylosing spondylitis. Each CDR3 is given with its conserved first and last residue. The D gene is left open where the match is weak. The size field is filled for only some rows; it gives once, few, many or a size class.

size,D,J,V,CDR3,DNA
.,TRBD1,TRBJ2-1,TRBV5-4,CASSKGPGQGYNEQFF,TGTGCCAGCAGCAAAGGTCCGGGACAGGGCTACAATGAGCAGTTCTTC
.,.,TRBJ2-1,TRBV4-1,CASSQDYINEQFF,TGCGCCAGCAGCCAAGATTACATCAATGAGCAGTTCTTC
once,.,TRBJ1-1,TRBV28,CASTRPRGRTEAFF,TGTGCCAGCACTCGACCCCGGGGTCGGACTGAAGCTTTCTTT
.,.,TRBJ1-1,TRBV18,CASSRGPGGNTEAFF,TGTGCCAGCTCACGGGGGCCTGGCGGGAACACTGAAGCTTTCTTT
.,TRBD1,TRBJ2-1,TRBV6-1,CASRFSGQTYNEQFF,TGTGCCAGCAGATTTTCGGGACAGACCTACAATGAGCAGTTCTTC
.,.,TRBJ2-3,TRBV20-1,CSAVPAGTSTDTQYF,TGCAGTGCCGTCCCGGCCGGGACTTCAACAGATACGCAGTATTTT
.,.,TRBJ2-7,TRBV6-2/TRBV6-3,CASGATGKGEQYF,TGTGCCAGCGGCGCTACAGGGAAGGGCGAGCAGTACTTC
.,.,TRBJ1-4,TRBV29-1,CSVGVGTNEKLFF,TGCAGCGTTGGGGTTGGGACTAATGAAAAACTGTTTTTT
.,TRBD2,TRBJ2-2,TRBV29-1,CSVGRGGGAGELFF,TGCAGCGTTGGCCGGGGGGGAGGGGCCGGGGAGCTGTTTTTT
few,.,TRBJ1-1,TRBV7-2,CASSLIAGAYMNTEAFF,TGTGCCAGCAGCTTAATCGCAGGCGCCTACATGAACACTGAAGCTTTCTTT
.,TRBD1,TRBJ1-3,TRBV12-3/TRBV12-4,CASRNLGQGALGNTIYF,TGTGCCAGCAGAAACCTCGGGCAGGGGGCGTTAGGAAACACCATATATTTT
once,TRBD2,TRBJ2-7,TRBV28,CASSATLGLADDYEQYF,TGTGCCAGCAGTGCAACCTTGGGACTAGCGGACGACTACGAGCAGTACTTC
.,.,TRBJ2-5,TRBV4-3,CASSQGTPAGTQYF,TGCGCCAGCAGCCAGGGTACTCCGGCTGGGACCCAGTACTTC
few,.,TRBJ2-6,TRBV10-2,CASSEPRVFGANVLTF,TGCGCCAGCAGTGAGCCCAGGGTATTTGGGGCCAACGTCCTGACTTTC
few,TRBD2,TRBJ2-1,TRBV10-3,CAISGALAFHGNEQFF,TGTGCCATCAGTGGGGCACTAGCGTTTCACGGAAATGAGCAGTTCTTC
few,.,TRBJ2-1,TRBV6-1,CASSESREHYNEQFF,TGTGCCAGCAGTGAATCGAGGGAGCACTACAATGAGCAGTTCTTC
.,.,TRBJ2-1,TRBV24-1,CATMASSYNEQFF,TGTGCCACCATGGCTAGCTCCTACAATGAGCAGTTCTTC
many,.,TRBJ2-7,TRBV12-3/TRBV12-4,CASSLASVYEQYF,TGTGCCAGCAGTTTAGCTTCCGTGTACGAGCAGTACTTC
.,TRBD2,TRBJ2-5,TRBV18,CASSPEGLAGETQYF,TGTGCCAGCTCACCAGAGGGTCTAGCGGGAGAGACCCAGTACTTC
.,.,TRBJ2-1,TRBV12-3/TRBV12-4,CASSDTGAPPNEQFF,TGTGCCAGCAGTGACACGGGAGCCCCTCCCAATGAGCAGTTCTTC
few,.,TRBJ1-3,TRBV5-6,CASSLPTGGRRTGNTIYF,TGTGCCAGCAGCTTGCCGACAGGCGGCCGAAGGACTGGAAACACCATATATTTT
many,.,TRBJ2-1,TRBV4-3,CASSQGRNNEQFF,TGCGCCAGCAGCCAAGGAAGAAACAATGAGCAGTTCTTC
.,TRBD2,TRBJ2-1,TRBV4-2,CASSPGLSNNEQFF,TGTGCCAGCAGCCCGGGACTAAGCAACAATGAGCAGTTCTTC
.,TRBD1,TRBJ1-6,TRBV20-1,CSARGRGQGNSPLHF,TGCAGTGCTAGGGGGAGGGGACAGGGAAATTCACCCCTCCACTTT
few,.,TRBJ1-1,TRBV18,CASSPDSSTEAFF,TGTGCCAGCTCACCAGACAGTTCCACTGAAGCTTTCTTT
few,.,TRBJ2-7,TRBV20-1,CSARVGRHSKHYEQYF,TGCAGTGCTAGAGTCGGTCGACATTCGAAGCACTACGAGCAGTACTTC
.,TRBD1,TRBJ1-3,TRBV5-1,CASSRTGTGNTIYF,TGCGCCAGCAGCCGGACAGGGACTGGAAACACCATATATTTT
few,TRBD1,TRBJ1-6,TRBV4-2,CASSQPGQGFHSPLHF,TGTGCCAGCAGCCAACCGGGACAGGGTTTTCATTCACCCCTCCACTTT
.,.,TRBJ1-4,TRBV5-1,CASCPGKRLFF,TGCGCCAGCTGCCCGGGTAAGAGGCTGTTTTTT
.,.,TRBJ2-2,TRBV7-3,CASRSGTWYPGELFF,TGTGCCAGCAGGTCCGGGACTTGGTATCCCGGGGAGCTGTTTTTT
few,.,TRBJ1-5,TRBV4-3,CASSQETGSDQPQHF,TGCGCCAGCAGCCAAGAAACAGGGAGTGATCAGCCCCAGCATTTT
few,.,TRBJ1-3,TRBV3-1,CASSQKRESGNTIYF,TGTGCCAGCAGCCAAAAACGGGAGTCTGGAAACACCATATATTTT
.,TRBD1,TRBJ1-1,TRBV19,CASSKDRDHTEAFF,TGTGCCAGTAGTAAGGACAGGGATCACACTGAAGCTTTCTTT
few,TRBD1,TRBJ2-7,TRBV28,CASSSWTGRGQYF,TGTGCCAGCAGTTCTTGGACAGGTCGTGGGCAGTACTTC
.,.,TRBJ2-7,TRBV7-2,CASSGGTIPYEQYF,TGTGCCAGCAGCGGGGGGACGATCCCCTACGAGCAGTACTTC
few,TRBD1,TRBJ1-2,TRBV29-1,CSVPQGARNYGYTF,TGCAGCGTTCCTCAGGGGGCGCGGAACTATGGCTACACCTTC
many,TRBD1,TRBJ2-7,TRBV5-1,CASSSRTGGPYEQYF,TGCGCCAGCAGCTCCAGGACAGGGGGCCCCTACGAGCAGTACTTC
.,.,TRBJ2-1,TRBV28,CASSWFRAGRYNEQFF,TGTGCCAGCAGTTGGTTTCGAGCTGGACGGTACAATGAGCAGTTCTTC
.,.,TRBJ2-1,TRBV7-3,CASSLIALGGEQFF,TGTGCCAGCAGCTTAATCGCGTTGGGAGGTGAGCAGTTCTTC
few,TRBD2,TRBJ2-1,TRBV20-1,CSARPSGANEQFF,TGCAGTGCTAGGCCTAGCGGGGCTAATGAGCAGTTCTTC
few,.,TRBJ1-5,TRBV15,CATSRVDSNQPQHF,TGTGCCACCAGCAGAGTGGATAGCAATCAGCCCCAGCATTTT
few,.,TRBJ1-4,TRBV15,CATSRDPKTTNEKLFF,TGTGCCACCAGCAGAGACCCCAAGACAACTAATGAAAAACTGTTTTTT
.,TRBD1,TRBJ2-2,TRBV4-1,CASSQTRQGSVSGELFF,TGCGCCAGCAGCCAAACCCGACAGGGAAGCGTATCCGGGGAGCTGTTTTTT
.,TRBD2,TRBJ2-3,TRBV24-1,CATSDHGTSGTGNTDTQYF,TGTGCCACCAGTGACCACGGGACTAGCGGGACAGGGAATACAGATACGCAGTATTTT
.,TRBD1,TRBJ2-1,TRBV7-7,CASSLSRDSNEQFF,TGTGCTAGCAGCTTAAGTCGGGACAGCAATGAGCAGTTCTTC
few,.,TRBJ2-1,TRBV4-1,CASSQGSRGANNEQFF,TGCGCCAGCAGCCAAGGGTCTAGGGGGGCTAACAATGAGCAGTTCTTC
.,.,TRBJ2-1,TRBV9,CASSVASASDYNEQFF,TGTGCCAGCAGCGTAGCTTCGGCTAGCGACTACAATGAGCAGTTCTTC
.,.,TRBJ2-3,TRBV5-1,CASKDGTHTDTQYF,TGCGCCAGCAAGGACGGAACCCACACAGATACGCAGTATTTT
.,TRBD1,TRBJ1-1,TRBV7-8,CASSLDTGTGKAFF,TGTGCCAGCAGCTTAGATACCGGGACAGGGAAAGCTTTCTTT
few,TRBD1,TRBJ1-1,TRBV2,CASSELDRGRTEAFF,TGTGCCAGCAGTGAGCTCGACAGGGGGCGGACTGAAGCTTTCTTT
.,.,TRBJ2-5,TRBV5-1,CASSLGVGDYQETQYF,TGCGCCAGCAGCTTGGGGGTCGGCGATTACCAAGAGACCCAGTACTTC
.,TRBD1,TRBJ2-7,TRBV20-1,CSASMTGLLYEQYF,TGCAGTGCTAGTATGACAGGGCTTTTATACGAGCAGTACTTC
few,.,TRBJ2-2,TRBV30,CAWSVYSTGELFF,TGTGCCTGGAGTGTTTACAGCACCGGGGAGCTGTTTTTT
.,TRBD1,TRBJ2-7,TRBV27,CASSPGTGGKNEQYF,TGTGCCAGCAGTCCTGGGACAGGGGGCAAGAACGAGCAGTACTTC
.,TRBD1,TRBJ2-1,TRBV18,CASSPGIDRENEQFF,TGTGCCAGCTCACCGGGGATAGACAGGGAAAATGAGCAGTTCTTC
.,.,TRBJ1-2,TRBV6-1,CASSRTGRLGYTF,TGTGCCAGCAGTCGGACGGGACGCCTCGGCTACACCTTC
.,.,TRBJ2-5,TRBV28,CASSRLEAGVGETQYF,TGTGCCAGCAGCCGTTTAGAAGCAGGGGTCGGAGAGACCCAGTACTTC
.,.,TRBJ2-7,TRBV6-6,CASGGSSYEQYF,TGTGCCAGCGGGGGGAGCTCCTACGAGCAGTACTTC
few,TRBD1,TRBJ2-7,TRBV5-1,CASSGGTGNSYEQYF,TGCGCCAGCAGCGGTGGGACAGGCAATTCCTACGAGCAGTACTTC